This TCR beta chain was captured in a study of long-term antiretroviral therapy in people with HIV. CDR1 and CDR2 (germline): SNHLY, FYNNEI. The CDR3 is made up of 13 amino acids. V lost 8 bases, J lost 10 bases, and 15 bases lay in between. Investigators performed immunoSEQ version v3.0 at survey level. Here immunoSEQ multiplex PCR was the method, and the copy in TCRdb shows in-frame clones only, minus some. In the table there are about 24,000 clones, roughly four fifths of which are singletons. Going into DNA extraction, samples held roughly 0.9-11 million cryopreserved PBMC. The V call is TRBV2, the J call TRBJ2-6; no reliable D call. Sequencing was performed on unsorted PBMCs, taken 0.4 years after starting antiretroviral therapy. This receptor was obtained from a man in his fifties or sixties with HIV. Written as DNA, the CDR3 is TGTGCCAGCCACATACTACTGCTAAACGTCCTGACTTTC. Translated, it gives CASHILLLNVLTF.